The clone carrying this T cell receptor (beta chain) was counted once. As yet, its antigen is unknown. The data stem from a study of beta chain features in type 1 diabetes. Study-level information: No age, gender or cell yield differences were seen between patients and healthy donors.

Sequenced material consisted of expressed TCRB transcripts (all of the isolated RNA was reverse transcribed). Measured with immunoSEQ multiplex PCR; TCRdb has only the in-frame clones, and not every one. The sample holds 140,000 to 150,000 clones, about 13% seen once. Study-wide findings and caveats: Shortening of TCRB CDR3s, moderate but significant, appeared in all four CD4+ subsets of Type 1 diabetes patients. Fewer insertions but more deletions were seen at VDJ junctions in type 1 diabetes patients. TCRB rearrangement may or may not be influenced by HLA type; here this remained unresolved.

This clonotype originated in a man between 18 and 35 years old with type 1 diabetes. Source material: central memory CD4+ T cells from blood.

The CDR3 coding sequence is TGTGCCAGCAGCTTAGAAGGGGGCGGCAATACTGAAGCTTTCTTT. Its protein is CASSLEGGGNTEAFF. The rearrangement uses TRBV13 and TRBJ1-1; the match to TRBD1 covers 7 bases. Germline CDR1 PRHDT, CDR2 FYEKMQ (reference sequence). This CDR3 comprises 15 residues. V gave up 1 base and J gave up 5 bases; unmatched junction bases: 7.